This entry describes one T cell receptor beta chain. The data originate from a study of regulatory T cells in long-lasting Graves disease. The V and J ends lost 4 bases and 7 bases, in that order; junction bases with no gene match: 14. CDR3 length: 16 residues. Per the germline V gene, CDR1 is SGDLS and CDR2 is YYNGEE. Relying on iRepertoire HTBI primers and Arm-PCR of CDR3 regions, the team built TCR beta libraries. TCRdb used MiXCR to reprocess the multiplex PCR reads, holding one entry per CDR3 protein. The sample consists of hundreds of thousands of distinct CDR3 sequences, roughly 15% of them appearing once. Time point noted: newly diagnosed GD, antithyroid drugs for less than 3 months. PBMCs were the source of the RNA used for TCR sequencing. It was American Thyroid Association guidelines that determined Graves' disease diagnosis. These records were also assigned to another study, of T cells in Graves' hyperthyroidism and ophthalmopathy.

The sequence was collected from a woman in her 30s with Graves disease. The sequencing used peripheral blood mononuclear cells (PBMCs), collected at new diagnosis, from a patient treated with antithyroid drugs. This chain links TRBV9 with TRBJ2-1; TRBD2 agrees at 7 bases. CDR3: CASSTPTSHGVNEQFF. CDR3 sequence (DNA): TGTGCCAGCAGCACCCCGACTAGCCACGGGGTGAATGAGCAGTTCTTC.